These 28 T cell receptor beta chains share one sample of origin, sequenced in a study of blood T cell repertoires in COVID-19. The assay was immunoSEQ multiplex PCR, and TCRdb's table has in-frame clones only and misses some. The sample consists of about 350,000 clones, roughly 89% of them appearing once. Sequencing was done on a sample of peripheral blood. The receptors stem from a woman aged 18-29 years who had recovered from COVID-19.

V is TRBV30 and J is TRBJ1-5; D is unresolved. The germline V gene has CDR1 GTSNPN and CDR2 SVGIG (reference sequence). The V end was cut by 1 base, the J end by 0 bases, with 7 bases between. CDR3 length: 14 residues. The CDR3 spells CAWSGGSSNQPQHF. The CDR3 DNA reads as TGTGCCTGGAGTGGTGGTAGTAGCAATCAGCCCCAGCATTTT.

The gene calls are TRBV27 and TRBJ2-7; 7 bases map to TRBD2. CDR1 is MNHEY and CDR2 is SMNVEV in the germline V gene (reference sequence). There are 16 residues in the CDR3. V was pared by 6 bases and J by 0 bases, with 11 bases of the junction left unmatched. The CDR3 nucleotides are TGTGCCAGCAGGATGCGGGGTCGCGGGAGCTCCTACGAGCAGTACGTC. It yields the protein CASRMRGRGSSYEQYV.

The chain employs TRBV5-4 and TRBJ2-1; D may be TRBD2 (6 bases). This CDR3 has 15 amino acids. Germline V gene lookup returns CDR1 SGHNT and CDR2 YYREEE (reference sequence). Trimming left V 4 bases short and J 3 bases short, with 14 bases between. In DNA form, the CDR3 reads TGTGCCAGCAGCCTTGGGGACTCTCTCTACAATGAGCAGTTCTTC. Protein product: CASSLGDSLYNEQFF.

The chain carries TRBV15 and TRBJ1-3; D perhaps matches TRBD1 (5 bases). The V end lost 0 bases, the J end lost 4 bases, and 16 bases lay between the germline ends. The germline V gene has CDR1 LNHNV and CDR2 YYDKDF (reference sequence). CDR3 length equals 17 residues. CDR3 nucleotide sequence: TGTGCCACCAGCAGAGATCTTGCCAGGGTCAACGGAAACACCATATATTTT. Its protein product is CATSRDLARVNGNTIYF.

V is TRBV24-1 and J is TRBJ2-5; 7 nucleotides line up with TRBD1. Unmatched junction bases numbered 7, after V lost 5 bases and J lost 5 bases. The CDR3 sequence is 14 residues long. Germline V gene data show CDR1 as KGHDR and CDR2 as SFDVKD. CDR3 in DNA: TGTGCCACCAGTGGTCAACAGGGGCTGGAGACCCAGTACTTC. Amino acid sequence: CATSGQQGLETQYF.

The J gene is TRBJ2-5, the V gene TRBV2; possible D gene TRBD1, 5 bases. V lost 7 bases, J lost 3 bases, and 15 bases lay in between. This CDR3 spans 14 amino acids. Per germline, CDR1 SNHLY and CDR2 FYNNEI. CDR3: CASNWIPGKETQYF. In nucleotides, the CDR3 is TGTGCCAGCAATTGGATCCCAGGGAAAGAGACCCAGTACTTC.

This clone was observed a handful of times. This chain links TRBV5-1 with TRBJ1-1; D ambiguous. The CDR3 runs to 14 residues. Per the germline V gene, CDR1 is SGHRS and CDR2 is YFSETQ. The ends were cut back, 1 base at V and 5 bases at J, with 12 bases in the middle. CDR3 protein: CASSLIGLRTEAFF. The CDR3 coding sequence is TGCGCCAGCAGCTTGATAGGTCTGCGGACTGAAGCTTTCTTT. The whole variable domain, filled in from reference TRBV5-1 and TRBJ1-1, reads KAGVTQTPRYLIKTRGQQVTLSCSPISGHRSVSWYQQTPGQGLQFLFEYFSETQRNKGNFPGRFSGRQFSNSRSEMNVSTLELGDSALYLCASSLIGLRTEAFFGQGTRLTVV.

The V and J genes are TRBV6-2 or TRBV6-3 and TRBJ1-2; unclear D gene. Germline V lookup: CDR1 MNHEY, CDR2 SVGEGT. Trimming removed 0 bases from V and 8 bases from J, with 13 bases in between. The CDR3 is 14 residues long. The CDR3 is CASSYSRAVHGYTF. The CDR3 DNA reads as TGTGCCAGCAGTTACTCGAGGGCAGTACACGGCTACACCTTC.

This chain uses TRBV13 with TRBJ2-4; 8 nucleotides line up with TRBD1. Germline trimming cut 5 bases from V and 3 bases from J; bases unmatched to any gene: 9. Per the germline V gene, CDR1 is PRHDT and CDR2 is FYEKMQ (reference sequence). This CDR3 spans 16 amino acids. The CDR3 region is CASSRASGTGKNIQYF. As DNA, the CDR3 is TGTGCCAGCAGCAGAGCCTCGGGGACAGGCAAAAACATTCAGTACTTC.

CDR3 in DNA: TGTGCCAGCAGTGATAGTACAGGGCGGACCGGGGAGCTGTTTTTT. Amino acids: CASSDSTGRTGELFF. V usage is TRBV2 and J usage is TRBJ2-2, with TRBD1 as a possible D gene (6 bases). Germline-derived CDR1 and CDR2 are SNHLY and FYNNEI. CDR3 length equals 15 residues. V lost 3 bases, J lost 5 bases, and 13 bases lay in between.

This clone was counted a single time. This chain connects TRBV7-9 to TRBJ1-1, with D possibly TRBD1 on 5 matching bases. The CDR3 totals 15 residues. V lost 8 bases and J 3 bases, leaving 19 bases between the germline ends. Germline lookup yields CDR1 SEHNR and CDR2 FQNEAQ (reference sequence). The DNA for the CDR3 is TGTGCCAGCCTAAATCCGGGGGGGATGCACACTGAAGCTTTCTTT. Translation gives CASLNPGGMHTEAFF.

The chain employs TRBV10-3 and TRBJ2-1; 9 bases agree with TRBD2. From germline, CDR1 is ENHRY and CDR2 SYGVKD. Losses at the gene ends were 1 base for V and 13 bases for J; bases not matched to a gene: 14. This CDR3 comprises 16 residues. The CDR3 nucleotides are TGTGCCATCAGTGAGTTAGCGGGAGTAACCGCCTCGGGACAGTTCTTC. Its protein product is CAISELAGVTASGQFF.

The sample holds one count of this clone. The genes are TRBV18 and TRBJ1-4; TRBD1 agrees at 8 bases. J lost 5 bases, V lost 3 bases, and 8 bases had no gene match. The CDR3 contains 16 residues. CDR1 is KGHSH, CDR2 LQKENI, per germline. The DNA for the CDR3 is TGTGCCAGCTCACCTGACAGGGGCCAGAGAAATGAAAAACTGTTTTTT. Translating it yields CASSPDRGQRNEKLFF.

J is TRBJ1-1 and V is TRBV11-2; D gene ambiguous. The CDR3 covers 13 residues. Looked up from germline, CDR1 is SGHAT and CDR2 is FQNNGV. V shed 8 bases and J shed 4 bases, with 14 bases lying between them. CDR3 amino acids: CASGLNLGTEAFF. The CDR3 nucleotides read TGTGCCAGCGGACTTAACTTGGGCACTGAAGCTTTCTTT.

The chain recombines TRBV5-4 with TRBJ2-5, with a tentative D call TRBD2 (6 bases). V shed 1 base and J shed 2 bases, with 12 bases lying between them. The germline V gene has CDR1 SGHNT and CDR2 YYREEE (reference sequence). The CDR3 consists of 15 residues. The CDR3 region is CASSLKEGPQETQYF. The CDR3 DNA follows: TGTGCCAGCAGCTTGAAGGAGGGACCGCAAGAGACCCAGTACTTC.

The chain carries TRBV28 and TRBJ2-5; D not certain. Germline V gene lookup returns CDR1 MDHEN and CDR2 SYDVKM. This CDR3 is built from 11 residues. V lost 6 bases and J 2 bases, leaving 4 bases between the germline ends. In DNA, the CDR3 is TGTGCCAGCAGCCTACAAGAGACCCAGTACTTC. Amino acids: CASSLQETQYF.

The rearrangement links TRBV20-1 to TRBJ1-1, with a possible D match to TRBD1 (5 bases). V lost 3 bases and J lost 1, with 9 bases in between. Germline CDR1 DFQATT, CDR2 SNEGSKA (reference sequence). The CDR3 extends over 13 amino acids. CDR3: CSASRQWNTEAFF. CDR3 in DNA: TGCAGTGCTAGTCGACAGTGGAACACTGAAGCTTTCTTT.

V gene TRBV7-2 combines with J gene TRBJ2-1; the match to TRBD1 covers 7 bases. There are 17 residues in the CDR3. Germline values: CDR1 SGHTA, CDR2 FQGNSA. Germline trimming cut 3 bases from V and 4 bases from J; bases unmatched to any gene: 12. The CDR3 DNA reads TGTGCCAGCAGCTTCTCAACAGGGGAAGGATTATACAATGAGCAGTTCTTC. It translates to CASSFSTGEGLYNEQFF. The full variable domain, completed using reference TRBV7-2 and TRBJ2-1, is GAGVSQSPSNKVTEKGKDVELRCDPISGHTALYWYRQSLGQGLEFLIYFQGNSAPDKSGLPSDRFSAERTGGSVSTLTIQRTQQEDSAVYLCASSFSTGEGLYNEQFFGPGTRLTVL.

V usage is TRBV18 and J usage is TRBJ2-4; TRBD2 is a possible D gene (5 bases). The CDR3 extends over 14 amino acids. Germline CDR1 reads KGHSH; CDR2 reads LQKENI. Trimming took off 4 bases at V and 0 bases at J, with 7 bases between the two ends. This CDR3 is CASSQGVAKNIQYF. The DNA for the CDR3 is TGTGCCAGCTCACAGGGAGTAGCCAAAAACATTCAGTACTTC.

The chain joins TRBV6-2 or TRBV6-3 to TRBJ2-1, with TRBD2 matching 10 bases. V was clipped by 4 bases and J by 8 bases; unmatched bases: 11. This CDR3 comprises 16 residues. CDR1 and CDR2 (germline): MNHEY, SVGEGT. The CDR3 sequence: CASSSLSGRAGDEQFF. In DNA form, the CDR3 reads TGTGCCAGCAGTTCCCTGAGCGGGAGGGCCGGCGATGAGCAGTTCTTC.

In its sample, this clone was seen once. The rearrangement joins TRBV5-1 to TRBJ1-1, with 10 positions matching TRBD1. The CDR3 is 15 residues long. Germline loops: CDR1 SGHRS, CDR2 YFSETQ. V trimming: 4 bases; J trimming: 3 bases; junction bases outside the gene matches: 6. The CDR3 is CASSPDRGHDTEAFF. DNA for the CDR3: TGCGCCAGCAGCCCAGACAGGGGGCACGACACTGAAGCTTTCTTT.

V and J are TRBV19 and TRBJ1-2, with D hard to call. CDR3 length equals 13 residues. V was pared by 2 bases and J by 0 bases, with 4 bases between. The germline CDR1 and CDR2 sequences are LNHDA and SQIVND (reference sequence). CDR3 loop: CASSIRANYGYTF. The CDR3 region has the DNA TGTGCCAGTAGTATAAGAGCTAACTATGGCTACACCTTC.

The V and J genes are TRBV7-2 and TRBJ1-1; weak D call: TRBD1 (5 bases). Trimming stripped 2 bases from V and 1 base from J, with 8 bases between. The germline V gene encodes CDR1 SGHTA and CDR2 FQGNSA. There are 14 residues in the CDR3. CDR3 region: CASSLYRRNTEAFF. CDR3 sequence (DNA): TGTGCCAGCAGCTTATACAGGCGGAACACTGAAGCTTTCTTT.

This sequence joins TRBV6-6 and TRBJ2-1; the match to TRBD1 covers 9 bases. Germline loops: CDR1 MNHNY, CDR2 SVGAGI (reference sequence). The CDR3 spans 14 residues. The ends lost 6 bases at V and 6 bases at J; junction bases unmatched: 6. In DNA form, the CDR3 reads TGTGCCAGCAGGGGGGACAGGGAAAGCAATGAGCAGTTCTTC. This translates into CASRGDRESNEQFF.

The chain links TRBV12-3 or TRBV12-4 to TRBJ1-6, with D possibly TRBD1 on 6 matching bases. The V gene lost 5 bases and the J gene lost 7 bases, with 9 bases spanning the gap. This CDR3 is built from 13 residues. CDR3 loop: CASSGQPNSPLHF. DNA for the CDR3: TGTGCCAGCAGTGGACAGCCAAATTCACCCCTCCACTTT.

This clone was seen only once. V is TRBV6-2 or TRBV6-3 and J is TRBJ1-5, with D tentatively TRBD1 (5 bases). Trimming stripped 6 bases from V and 6 bases from J, with 15 bases between. CDR1 is MNHEY and CDR2 is SVGEGT in the germline V gene. This CDR3 region has 14 residues. CDR3 protein: CASSPTQGSQPQHF. DNA of the CDR3: TGTGCCAGCAGCCCTACCCAGGGAAGTCAGCCCCAGCATTTT.

The rearrangement links TRBV27 to TRBJ2-1; 7 bases agree with TRBD1. CDR1 and CDR2 (germline): MNHEY, SMNVEV (reference sequence). This CDR3 has 14 amino acids. Trimming removed 4 bases from V and 6 bases from J; junction bases left unmatched: 6. Here the CDR3 reads CASSSTGPRNEQFF. DNA for the CDR3: TGTGCCAGCAGTTCGACAGGGCCCCGCAATGAGCAGTTCTTC.

This chain connects TRBV2 to TRBJ1-1; TRBD1 agrees at 7 bases. Germline CDR1 SNHLY, CDR2 FYNNEI. The length of the CDR3 is 12 residues. Trimming removed 8 bases from V and 3 bases from J; junction bases left unmatched: 3. The CDR3 is CASRDSYTEAFF. CDR3 nucleotide sequence: TGTGCCAGCCGGGACAGCTACACTGAAGCTTTCTTT.